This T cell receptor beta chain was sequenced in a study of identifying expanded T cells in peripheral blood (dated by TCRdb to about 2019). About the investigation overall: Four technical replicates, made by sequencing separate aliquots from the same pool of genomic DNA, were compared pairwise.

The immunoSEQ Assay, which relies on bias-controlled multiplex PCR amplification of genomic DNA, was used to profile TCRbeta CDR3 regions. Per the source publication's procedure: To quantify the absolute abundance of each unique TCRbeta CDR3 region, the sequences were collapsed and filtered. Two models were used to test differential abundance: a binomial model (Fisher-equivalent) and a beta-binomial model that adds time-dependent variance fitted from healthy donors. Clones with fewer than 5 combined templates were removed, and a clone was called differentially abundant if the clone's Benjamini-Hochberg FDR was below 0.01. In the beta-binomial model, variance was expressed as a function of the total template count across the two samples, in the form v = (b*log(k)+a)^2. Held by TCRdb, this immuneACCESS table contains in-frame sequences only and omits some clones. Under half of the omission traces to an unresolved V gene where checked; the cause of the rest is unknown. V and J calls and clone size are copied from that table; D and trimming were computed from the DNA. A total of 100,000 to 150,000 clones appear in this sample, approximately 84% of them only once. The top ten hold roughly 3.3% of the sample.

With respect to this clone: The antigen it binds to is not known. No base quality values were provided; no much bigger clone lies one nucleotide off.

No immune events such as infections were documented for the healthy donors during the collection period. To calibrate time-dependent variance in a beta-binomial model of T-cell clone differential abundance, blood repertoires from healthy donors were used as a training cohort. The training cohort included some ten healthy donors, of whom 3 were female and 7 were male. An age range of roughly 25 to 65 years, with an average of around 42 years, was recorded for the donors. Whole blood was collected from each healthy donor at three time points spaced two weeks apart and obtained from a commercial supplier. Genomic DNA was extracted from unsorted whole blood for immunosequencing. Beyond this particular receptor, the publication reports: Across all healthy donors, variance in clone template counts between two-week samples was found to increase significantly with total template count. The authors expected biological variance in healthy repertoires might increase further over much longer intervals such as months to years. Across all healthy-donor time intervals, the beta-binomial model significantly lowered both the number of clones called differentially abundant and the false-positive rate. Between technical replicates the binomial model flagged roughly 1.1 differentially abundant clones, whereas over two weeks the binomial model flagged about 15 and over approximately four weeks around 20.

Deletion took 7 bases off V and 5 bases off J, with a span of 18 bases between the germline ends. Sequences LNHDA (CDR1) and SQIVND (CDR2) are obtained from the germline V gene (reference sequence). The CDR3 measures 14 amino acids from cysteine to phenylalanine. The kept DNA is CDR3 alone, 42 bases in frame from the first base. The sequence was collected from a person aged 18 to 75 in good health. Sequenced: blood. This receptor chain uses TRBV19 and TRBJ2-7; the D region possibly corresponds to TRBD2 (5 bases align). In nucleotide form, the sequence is TGTGCCAGTATTAGCTCGGGTCCCGGGAACGAGCAGTACTTC. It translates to CASISSGPGNEQYF.